The present T cell receptor beta chain was sequenced within a study of long-term antiretroviral therapy in people with HIV. V shed 4 bases, J shed 4 bases, and the junction held 6 bases outside the gene matches. Germline V gives CDR1 MNHEY, CDR2 SVGAGI. This CDR3 has 14 amino acids. They ran version v3.0 of the immunoSEQ assay at survey level. The data were produced by immunoSEQ multiplex PCR, yet TCRdb's version contains in-frame clones alone and is incomplete. The repertoire holds tens of thousands of clones, around nine tenths seen once, with roughly 4% in the top ten. The rearrangement links TRBV6-5 to TRBJ1-1; 7 nucleotides match TRBD1. The sample was unsorted PBMCs, taken 5.2 years after starting antiretroviral therapy. This TCR came from a woman aged 40 to 50 with HIV. The CDR3 loop is CASSSTGLGTEAFF. The CDR3 DNA follows: TGTGCCAGCAGTTCGACAGGGCTGGGCACTGAAGCTTTCTTT.